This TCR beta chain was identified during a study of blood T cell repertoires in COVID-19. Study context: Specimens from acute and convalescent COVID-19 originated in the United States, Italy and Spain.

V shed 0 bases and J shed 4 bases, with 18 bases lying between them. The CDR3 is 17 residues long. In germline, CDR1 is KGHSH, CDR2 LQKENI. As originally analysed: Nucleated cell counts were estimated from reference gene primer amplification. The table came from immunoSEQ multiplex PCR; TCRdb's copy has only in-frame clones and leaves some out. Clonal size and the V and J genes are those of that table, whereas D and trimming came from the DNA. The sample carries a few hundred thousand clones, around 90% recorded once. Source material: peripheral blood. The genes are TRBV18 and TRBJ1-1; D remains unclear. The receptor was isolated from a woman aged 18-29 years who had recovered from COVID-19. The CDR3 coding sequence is TGTGCCAGCTCACCACCGTGGAGGGTCTACAAGGTCACTGAAGCTTTCTTT. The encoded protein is CASSPPWRVYKVTEAFF.